Listed here are 17 T cell receptor beta chains from one sample, sequenced in a study of siplizumab effects on memory and regulatory T cells (dated by TCRdb to about 2019). Libraries were constructed by the immunoSEQ multiplex PCR assay. TCRdb limited this immuneACCESS table to in-frame rearrangements with V and J called. A share of clones is missing; checked studies link under half to unresolved V genes, and the rest is unexplained. For this sample the table gives 94,000 or so clones, of which roughly 97% were detected only once. In total, the top ten clones hold 0.025% to 0.035% of the sample. The source material was naive CD4+ T cells sorted from blood. The label giving this sample's cell subset or site can be read as: unstimulated naive T cells. Receptors were obtained from a human donor in good health.

The gene calls are TRBV28 and TRBJ1-1; D is possibly TRBD1 (5 bases). The ends were cut back, 1 base at V and 4 bases at J, with 7 bases in the middle. CDR1 is MDHEN, CDR2 SYDVKM, per germline. The CDR3 has 13 amino acids. CDR3 DNA: TGTGCCAGCAGTTTATCAGGGTTCACTGAAGCTTTCTTT. This translates into CASSLSGFTEAFF.

The V and J genes are TRBV27 and TRBJ2-1, with unresolved D. The CDR3 consists of 16 residues. V lost 2 bases and J 10 bases, leaving 21 bases between the germline ends. The germline CDR1 and CDR2 sequences are MNHEY and SMNVEV (reference sequence). The CDR3 reads CASSLLPNLMGWEQFF. The DNA of the CDR3 is TGTGCCAGCAGTTTACTGCCTAACCTGATGGGGTGGGAGCAGTTCTTC.

The rearrangement links TRBV18 to TRBJ1-3; the D is unclear. Trimming stripped 3 bases from V and 0 bases from J, with 18 bases between. Per the germline V gene, CDR1 is KGHSH and CDR2 is LQKENI. CDR3 length equals 18 residues. CDR3 residues: CASSPVAINPSSGNTIYF. Here the CDR3 DNA reads TGTGCCAGCTCACCCGTAGCGATAAACCCTTCCTCTGGAAACACCATATATTTT.

The rearrangement uses TRBV5-1 and TRBJ2-3; TRBD2 matches 15 bases. Germline V gene sequence: CDR1 SGHRS, CDR2 YFSETQ. The V segment lost 3 bases and the J segment 3 bases; nucleotides outside the gene matches: 8. This CDR3 is 18 amino acids long. Written as DNA, the CDR3 is TGCGCCAGCAGCTGGGGACTAGCGGGGGGCGGTGTTACAGATACGCAGTATTTT. It yields the protein CASSWGLAGGGVTDTQYF.

The chain joins TRBV18 to TRBJ2-2; 7 positions match TRBD1. The CDR3 is 15 amino acids. In germline, CDR1 is KGHSH, CDR2 LQKENI. The V gene end was trimmed by 4 bases and the J gene end by 1 base; junction bases not matched to a gene: 3. CDR3 sequence (DNA): TGTGCCAGCTCACAAACAGGGGTGAACACCGGGGAGCTGTTTTTT. This gives the protein CASSQTGVNTGELFF.

The rearrangement links TRBV7-3 to TRBJ2-1; D gene uncertain. V gave up 5 bases and J gave up 3 bases, with 11 bases separating them. The CDR3 is made up of 14 amino acids. Per the germline V gene, CDR1 is SGHTA and CDR2 is FQGTGA. The DNA for the CDR3 is TGTGCCAGCAGCCAACGACCGGGCTACAATGAGCAGTTCTTC. Translated: CASSQRPGYNEQFF.

V gene TRBV28 combines with J gene TRBJ1-2, with D perhaps TRBD1 (5 bases). Trimming pared 6 bases from V and 4 bases from J, leaving 18 bases between. Germline V gene sequence: CDR1 MDHEN, CDR2 SYDVKM. The CDR3 runs 15 residues. The CDR3 sequence is CASSLGGEESYGYTF. CDR3 DNA: TGTGCCAGCAGCCTGGGAGGGGAAGAGAGCTATGGCTACACCTTC.

This chain connects TRBV6-1 to TRBJ1-4; D is ambiguous. Trimming removed 7 bases from V and 8 bases from J, with 20 bases in between. The V gene's germline CDR1 is MNHNS and CDR2 SASEGT. The CDR3 extends over 15 amino acids. CDR3 amino acids: CASNPKRPGVEKLFF. In DNA form, the CDR3 reads TGTGCCAGCAACCCAAAACGGCCCGGGGTCGAAAAACTGTTTTTT.

This rearrangement joins TRBV28 to TRBJ2-5, with D possibly being TRBD1 (5 bases). CDR1 is MDHEN and CDR2 is SYDVKM in the germline V gene. The CDR3 covers 14 residues. V dropped 3 bases and J dropped 10 bases, with 18 bases sitting between them. This CDR3 reads CASSLPTVGWNQYF. The CDR3 DNA follows: TGTGCCAGCAGTTTGCCGACAGTCGGTTGGAACCAGTACTTC.

The chain combines TRBV5-4 with TRBJ2-3; no clear D. V lost 4 bases to trimming and J lost 6 bases, with 9 bases between them. The CDR3 is 12 amino acids. CDR1 and CDR2 (germline): SGHNT, YYREEE (reference sequence). The CDR3 here is CASSTPWDTQYF. In nucleotides, the CDR3 is TGTGCCAGCAGCACTCCCTGGGATACGCAGTATTTT.

The chain uses TRBV10-1 and TRBJ1-6; D remains unclear. CDR1 WNHNN and CDR2 SYGVQD come from the germline V gene (reference sequence). The V end was cut by 6 bases, the J end by 7 bases, with 7 bases between. The CDR3 has 12 amino acids. The CDR3 nucleotides read TGCGCCAGCAGCCATTTAAATTCACCCCTCCACTTT. Protein: CASSHLNSPLHF.

This chain connects TRBV7-8 to TRBJ2-3, with TRBD1 identical over 10 bases. V was pared by 5 bases and J by 4 bases, with 9 bases of the junction left unmatched. Germline values: CDR1 SGHVS, CDR2 FQNEAQ. This CDR3 has 16 residues. CDR3 sequence: CASSPRDRGGADTQYF. DNA for the CDR3: TGTGCCAGCAGCCCTAGGGACAGGGGTGGGGCAGATACGCAGTATTTT. The variable domain in full, with the rest retrieved from reference TRBV7-8 and TRBJ2-3, is GAGVSQSPRYKVAKRGQDVALRCDPISGHVSLFWYQQALGQGPEFLTYFQNEAQLDKSGLPSDRFFAERPEGSVSTLKIQRTQQEDSAVYLCASSPRDRGGADTQYFGPGTRLTVL.

The chain links TRBV2 to TRBJ1-5, with D uncertain. With 4 bases removed from V and 2 bases from J, the gap between germline ends came to 9 bases. The CDR3 length is 14 residues. Germline CDR1 reads SNHLY; CDR2 reads FYNNEI. CDR3 in DNA: TGTGCCAGCAGTGGGCAGGTCGGCAATCAGCCCCAGCATTTT. Amino acid sequence: CASSGQVGNQPQHF. The complete variable domain, with remaining parts taken from reference TRBV2 and TRBJ1-5, reads EPEVTQTPSHQVTQMGQEVILRCVPISNHLYFYWYRQILGQKVEFLVSFYNNEISEKSEIFDDQFSVERPDGSNFTLKIRSTKLEDSAMYFCASSGQVGNQPQHFGDGTRLSIL.

The chain employs TRBV4-3 and TRBJ1-1, with unresolved D. The length of the CDR3 is 13 residues. V was pared by 5 bases and J by 8 bases, with 15 bases between. Germline assignment: CDR1 LGHNA and CDR2 YSLEER. CDR3 sequence reads: CASSSNLAREAFF. The CDR3 DNA follows: TGCGCCAGCAGCTCTAATCTGGCAAGGGAAGCTTTCTTT.

The V gene is TRBV9, the J gene TRBJ1-4; maybe TRBD1 (6 bases). CDR3 length: 15 amino acids. Germline lookup yields CDR1 SGDLS and CDR2 YYNGEE. Trimming cost V 4 bases and J 8 bases, with 18 bases left between them. The CDR3 reads CASSPGTNKGEKLFF. The CDR3 coding sequence is TGTGCCAGCAGCCCCGGGACAAACAAGGGCGAAAAACTGTTTTTT.

This clone was counted only a few times. The chain uses TRBV4-2 and TRBJ1-1, with 8 bases identical to TRBD1. Trimming took 4 bases from V and 0 from J; bases not matched to a gene: 4. CDR3 size: 15 residues. The V gene's germline CDR1 is LGHNA and CDR2 YNFKEQ. The CDR3 reads CASSLQTGVNTEAFF. For the CDR3, the DNA is TGTGCCAGCAGCCTCCAGACAGGGGTGAACACTGAAGCTTTCTTT.

This clone was seen a single time. The chain has TRBV19 and TRBJ2-2; 8 bases align to TRBD1. Germline loops: CDR1 LNHDA, CDR2 SQIVND (reference sequence). Germline trimming cut 7 bases from V and 8 bases from J; bases unmatched to any gene: 9. CDR3 length: 14 amino acids. The CDR3 coding sequence is TGTGCCAGTATTAGGGACAGGTCTACAGGGGAGCTGTTTTTT. Translated: CASIRDRSTGELFF.